Presented here are 20 T cell receptor beta chains from one specimen sequenced in a study of blood T cell repertoires in COVID-19. Repertoires were generated with immunoSEQ multiplex PCR, while TCRdb's copy carries only in-frame clones and drops some. Altogether 65,000 to 90,000 clones are present, 86% being singletons, with the ten largest covering approximately 8.1%. Input material: peripheral blood. Receptors were obtained from a middle-aged man with active COVID-19.

In DNA, the CDR3 is TGTGCCTGGAGTCTGGGACAGGGGAATTTCGTGCAGTACTTC. Translation: CAWSLGQGNFVQYF. The genes are TRBV30 and TRBJ2-7; 10 nucleotides agree with TRBD1. V shed 2 bases, J shed 9 bases, and the junction held 10 bases outside the gene matches. Germline lookup yields CDR1 GTSNPN and CDR2 SVGIG (reference sequence). The CDR3 sequence is 14 residues long.

V usage is TRBV12-3 or TRBV12-4 and J usage is TRBJ2-4; D is uncertain. V was clipped by 5 bases and J by 3 bases, with 8 bases between them. This CDR3 is built from 13 residues. The CDR3 DNA sequence: TGTGCCAGCAGTGGGCAGGTCAAAAACATTCAGTACTTC. Its protein product is CASSGQVKNIQYF.

The chain combines TRBV10-3 with TRBJ1-1; a weak D match, TRBD1 (5 bases). V was clipped by 0 bases and J by 5 bases, with 13 bases between them. From germline, CDR1 is ENHRY and CDR2 SYGVKD. There are 15 residues in the CDR3. DNA of the CDR3: TGTGCCATCAGTGAGTCGGGGCAGGTCGAAACTGAAGCTTTCTTT. Translating gives CAISESGQVETEAFF.

V gene TRBV11-2 combines with J gene TRBJ2-7; D may be TRBD1 (6 bases). V was trimmed by 2 bases and J by 6 bases, leaving 14 bases between them. This CDR3 contains 14 residues. The germline V gene has CDR1 SGHAT and CDR2 FQNNGV. CDR3 nucleotide sequence: TGTGCCAGCAGCTTAATTTTGGCAGGGGTCGAGCAGTACTTC. Its translation: CASSLILAGVEQYF.

The chain recombines TRBV27 with TRBJ2-2, with a tentative D call TRBD2 (5 bases). The CDR3 is made up of 15 amino acids. Trimming left V 6 bases short and J 0 bases short, with 11 bases between. Per the germline V gene, CDR1 is MNHEY and CDR2 is SMNVEV (reference sequence). In DNA, the CDR3 is TGTGCCAGCAGATCCGTGGACTCGAACACCGGGGAGCTGTTTTTT. Encoded protein: CASRSVDSNTGELFF.

The chain joins TRBV27 to TRBJ2-7; D uncertain. Trimming removed 3 bases at V and 10 bases at J, with 16 bases between. Germline V gene sequence: CDR1 MNHEY, CDR2 SMNVEV (reference sequence). There are 13 residues in the CDR3. CDR3 residues: CASSLNPNHSQYF. CDR3 sequence (DNA): TGTGCCAGCAGTTTGAACCCCAATCACTCCCAGTACTTC.

The chain recombines TRBV9 with TRBJ1-2; D might be TRBD1 (6 bases). Trimming shortened V by 3 bases and J by 1 base, and 13 bases separated the two germline ends. Germline V lookup: CDR1 SGDLS, CDR2 YYNGEE. CDR3 length: 15 residues. In DNA, the CDR3 is TGTGCCAGCAGCGCGGGGGGGCTGGATAACTATGGCTACACCTTC. Its protein product is CASSAGGLDNYGYTF.

In nucleotides, the CDR3 is TGTGCCAGCAGGCCTCTTTCCGGGACAACCGAGATAGACACCTTC. Encoded protein: CASRPLSGTTEIDTF. This sequence joins TRBV5-6 and TRBJ1-2, with a possible D match to TRBD1 (6 bases). Germline V gene data show CDR1 as SGHDT and CDR2 as YYEEEE. This CDR3 contains 15 residues. The V and J ends lost 5 bases and 12 bases respectively, with 26 bases between them. The variable domain in full, with the rest retrieved from reference TRBV5-6 and TRBJ1-2, is DAGVTQSPTHLIKTRGQQVTLRCSPKSGHDTVSWYQQALGQGPQFIFQYYEEEERQRGNFPDRFSGHQFPNYSSELNVNALLLGDSALYLCASRPLSGTTEIDTFGSGTRLTVV.

This chain links TRBV7-8 with TRBJ1-3, with TRBD1 identical over 8 bases. The CDR3 totals 16 residues. After removal of 0 bases from V and 4 bases from J, the junction contained 5 bases not matched to a gene. The germline gives CDR1 SGHVS, CDR2 FQNEAQ. This chain's CDR3 is CASSLARTGLGNTIYF. The CDR3 nucleotides read TGTGCCAGCAGCTTAGCGAGGACAGGGCTCGGAAACACCATATATTTT.

As DNA, the CDR3 is TGTGCCAGCAGCTTAACACCGGGGAGGAGCACAGATACGCAGTATTTT. Translating it yields CASSLTPGRSTDTQYF. This chain uses TRBV7-3 with TRBJ2-3, with TRBD2 as a possible D gene (6 bases). The CDR3 has 16 amino acids. The germline V and J ends were trimmed by 0 bases and 0 bases, with 10 bases remaining between them. Germline CDR1 is SGHTA and CDR2 is FQGTGA.

This chain joins TRBV7-9 and TRBJ2-3; 7 bases match TRBD1. Looked up from germline, CDR1 is SEHNR and CDR2 is FQNEAQ (reference sequence). After removal of 10 bases from V and 0 bases from J, the junction contained 4 bases not matched to a gene. This CDR3 contains 13 residues. CDR3 sequence (DNA): TGTGCCACAGACAGGGAGAGCACAGATACGCAGTATTTT. This gives the protein CATDRESTDTQYF.

The V call is TRBV2, the J call TRBJ2-5; 8 bases agree with TRBD2. Germline loops: CDR1 SNHLY, CDR2 FYNNEI. V lost 2 bases to trimming and J lost 5 bases; unmatched junction nucleotides: 16. The CDR3 totals 18 residues. The CDR3 here is CASSETRRSGGVSETQYF. The CDR3 nucleotides read TGTGCCAGCAGTGAAACCCGGAGGAGCGGGGGCGTGAGCGAGACCCAGTACTTC. Filled out from reference TRBV2 and TRBJ2-5, the complete variable domain reads EPEVTQTPSHQVTQMGQEVILRCVPISNHLYFYWYRQILGQKVEFLVSFYNNEISEKSEIFDDQFSVERPDGSNFTLKIRSTKLEDSAMYFCASSETRRSGGVSETQYFGPGTRLLVL.

CDR3 sequence: CASRLGQGRSLYGYTF. CDR3 DNA sequence: TGTGCCAGCAGATTGGGACAGGGAAGGAGTTTGTATGGCTACACCTTC. V gene TRBV27 combines with J gene TRBJ1-2, with 9 nucleotides matching TRBD1. The V gene's germline CDR1 is MNHEY and CDR2 SMNVEV (reference sequence). The CDR3 sequence is 16 residues long. Losses at the gene ends were 6 bases for V and 5 bases for J; bases not matched to a gene: 13.

The rearrangement uses TRBV24-1 and TRBJ1-4; unclear D gene. V was cut by 5 bases and J by 5 bases, with 11 bases left in between. Germline assignment: CDR1 KGHDR and CDR2 SFDVKD. This CDR3 contains 14 residues. This chain's CDR3 is CATSGGGINEKLFF. In DNA, the CDR3 is TGTGCCACCAGTGGGGGAGGCATAAATGAAAAACTGTTTTTT.

CDR3 sequence reads: CASSFGQGTDTQYF. Written as DNA, the CDR3 is TGTGCCAGCAGCTTCGGACAGGGGACAGATACGCAGTATTTT. The chain uses TRBV9 and TRBJ2-3, with 9 bases aligning to TRBD1. CDR3 length: 14 amino acids. The V and J ends lost 4 bases and 3 bases, in that order; junction bases with no gene match: 3. CDR1 is SGDLS and CDR2 is YYNGEE in the germline V gene.

This clone was counted a single time. The chain carries TRBV25-1 and TRBJ2-3, with 8 positions matching TRBD2. This CDR3 comprises 15 residues. Germline values: CDR1 MGHDK, CDR2 SYGVNS. The V and J ends lost 3 bases and 4 bases, in that order; junction bases with no gene match: 6. CDR3 sequence reads: CASSDPPGGADTQYF. CDR3 in DNA: TGTGCCAGCAGTGATCCCCCGGGAGGGGCAGATACGCAGTATTTT.

This chain uses TRBV7-3 with TRBJ2-1; the match to TRBD1 covers 9 bases. Per the germline V gene, CDR1 is SGHTA and CDR2 is FQGTGA. The CDR3 loop spans 17 amino acids. The trim removed 5 bases at V and 8 bases at J, leaving 16 bases unmatched. The CDR3 nucleotides read TGTGCCAGCAGCGGACAGGGGTCTCTTAGGCCAGGCGATGAGCAGTTCTTC. This translates into CASSGQGSLRPGDEQFF. Using reference TRBV7-3 and TRBJ2-1 for the parts outside the CDR3, the full variable domain is GAGVSQTPSNKVTEKGKYVELRCDPISGHTALYWYRQSLGQGPEFLIYFQGTGAADDSGLPNDRFFAVRPEGSVSTLKIQRTERGDSAVYLCASSGQGSLRPGDEQFFGPGTRLTVL.

V is TRBV19 and J is TRBJ2-5; TRBD1 matches 7 bases. CDR1 and CDR2 (germline): LNHDA, SQIVND (reference sequence). This CDR3 spans 15 amino acids. The trim removed 4 bases at V and 1 base at J, leaving 6 bases unmatched. CDR3 bases: TGTGCCAGTAGTAACCCAGGGGGTCCCCAAGAGACCCAGTACTTC. It yields the protein CASSNPGGPQETQYF. Combining the CDR3 with reference TRBV19 and TRBJ2-5 gives the whole variable domain DGGITQSPKYLFRKEGQNVTLSCEQNLNHDAMYWYRQDPGQGLRLIYYSQIVNDFQKGDIAEGYSVSREKKESFPLTVTSAQKNPTAFYLCASSNPGGPQETQYFGPGTRLLVL.

This clone was seen a few times. The V and J genes are TRBV5-1 and TRBJ2-1, with D perhaps matching TRBD2 (6 bases). The CDR3 sequence is 16 residues long. Looked up from germline, CDR1 is SGHRS and CDR2 is YFSETQ. V was shortened by 0 bases and J by 0 bases, with 10 bases between the two germline ends. The CDR3 region has the DNA TGCGCCAGCAGCTTGGATGGTAGCGGCTCCTACAATGAGCAGTTCTTC. This codes for CASSLDGSGSYNEQFF.

This clone was found a few times. The chain recombines TRBV30 with TRBJ1-1, with 7 bases identical to TRBD1. V lost 6 bases to trimming and J lost 11 bases; unmatched junction nucleotides: 15. Germline loops: CDR1 GTSNPN, CDR2 SVGIG (reference sequence). This CDR3 contains 13 residues. In DNA form, the CDR3 reads TGTGCCTGCTATCTGGAACAGGGGTATAAGGCTTTCTTT. It yields the protein CACYLEQGYKAFF.